What follows are 15 T cell receptor beta chains derived from one specimen sequenced in a study of graft-versus-host responses after intestinal transplantation. The data were produced by immunoSEQ multiplex PCR, yet TCRdb's version contains in-frame clones alone and is incomplete. The sample has 75,000 to 90,000 clones, approximately 91% seen once. These TCRs are of unknown antigen specificity. Here the sequenced sample was unstimulated CD4+ T cells sorted from spleen or lymph node cells, taken before intestinal transplant. Receptors originate from a human donor who received an intestinal transplant.

The chain is built from TRBV2 and TRBJ2-5; 8 nucleotides match TRBD2. Germline V gene lookup returns CDR1 SNHLY and CDR2 FYNNEI. The CDR3 is made up of 15 amino acids. V lost 0 bases to trimming and J lost 5 bases; unmatched junction nucleotides: 5. CDR3 loop: CASSEAGLARETQYF. CDR3 in DNA: TGTGCCAGCAGTGAAGCAGGACTAGCCCGGGAGACCCAGTACTTC. The full variable domain, with the rest looked up from reference TRBV2 and TRBJ2-5, is EPEVTQTPSHQVTQMGQEVILRCVPISNHLYFYWYRQILGQKVEFLVSFYNNEISEKSEIFDDQFSVERPDGSNFTLKIRSTKLEDSAMYFCASSEAGLARETQYFGPGTRLLVL.

The genes are TRBV18 and TRBJ1-3; a weak D match, TRBD1 (5 bases). CDR3 length equals 15 residues. Trimming removed 5 bases at V and 2 bases at J, with 13 bases between. Germline CDR1 is KGHSH and CDR2 is LQKENI. The CDR3 loop is CASSTSGSPGNTIYF. CDR3 nucleotide sequence: TGTGCCAGCTCAACTTCAGGGTCTCCTGGAAACACCATATATTTT.

This clone was detected a few times. This chain uses TRBV28 with TRBJ1-2; D might be TRBD1 (5 bases). Trimming shortened V by 6 bases and J by 0 bases, and 14 bases separated the two germline ends. Germline V gives CDR1 MDHEN, CDR2 SYDVKM. The CDR3 is 15 amino acids. The CDR3 reads CASSRRQGPNYGYTF. CDR3 DNA: TGTGCCAGCAGCAGAAGGCAGGGCCCTAACTATGGCTACACCTTC.

V is TRBV5-4 and J is TRBJ2-7, with 7 bases aligning to TRBD2. The germline V gene has CDR1 SGHNT and CDR2 YYREEE (reference sequence). CDR3 length: 15 amino acids. V shed 3 bases and J 4 bases; nucleotides not matched to a gene: 10. The CDR3 loop is CASSSPGLSSYEQYF. The CDR3 DNA sequence: TGTGCCAGCAGCTCACCGGGACTATCGTCATACGAGCAGTACTTC.

Comments on this clone: This same CDR3 is encoded by further DNA sequences in the sample. V usage is TRBV18 and J usage is TRBJ1-2, with D unresolved. The CDR3 extends over 11 amino acids. The V and J ends lost 6 bases and 8 bases respectively, with 10 bases between them. The germline V gene encodes CDR1 KGHSH and CDR2 LQKENI. The DNA of the CDR3 is TGTGCCAGCTCGCCGGGAGACGGCTACACCTTC. This encodes CASSPGDGYTF.

The chain recombines TRBV27 with TRBJ2-6; 7 bases map to TRBD2. The J segment lost 2 bases and the V segment lost 7 bases, leaving 5 bases of the junction unmatched. Germline CDR1 MNHEY, CDR2 SMNVEV (reference sequence). The CDR3 extends over 15 amino acids. This CDR3 reads CASKRGTAGANVLTF. Here the CDR3 DNA reads TGTGCCAGCAAGCGGGGAACGGCTGGGGCCAACGTCCTGACTTTC.

V usage is TRBV5-5 and J usage is TRBJ1-1, with unresolved D. This CDR3 is built from 14 residues. With 2 bases removed from V and 0 bases from J, the gap between germline ends came to 8 bases. Germline assignment: CDR1 SGHKS and CDR2 YYEKEE (reference sequence). The CDR3 is CASSLEAVNTEAFF. The CDR3 bases are TGTGCCAGCAGCTTAGAGGCGGTGAACACTGAAGCTTTCTTT.

The chain has TRBV28 and TRBJ2-5; TRBD2 might be the D (5 bases). Germline V gene lookup returns CDR1 MDHEN and CDR2 SYDVKM. CDR3 length: 14 residues. With 3 bases removed from V and 4 bases from J, the gap between germline ends came to 12 bases. The CDR3 bases are TGTGCCAGCAGTTTCCTCGCTAGCAGAGAGACCCAGTACTTC. Its translation: CASSFLASRETQYF.

The V and J genes are TRBV5-6 and TRBJ1-1, with 12 positions matching TRBD1. V lost 4 bases, J lost 3 bases, and 7 bases stayed unmatched. Germline V gene sequence: CDR1 SGHDT, CDR2 YYEEEE. The CDR3 is made up of 16 amino acids. The CDR3: CASSTAGTGGYTEAFF. DNA of the CDR3: TGTGCCAGCAGCACAGCCGGGACAGGGGGCTACACTGAAGCTTTCTTT.

The rearrangement joins TRBV11-2 to TRBJ1-4; no reliable D call. In germline, CDR1 is SGHAT, CDR2 FQNNGV. V was clipped by 0 bases and J by 0 bases, with 8 bases between them. The CDR3 spans 16 residues. CDR3 coding DNA: TGTGCCAGCAGCTTAGAAAGTCGGGCAACTAATGAAAAACTGTTTTTT. Encoded protein: CASSLESRATNEKLFF.

The J gene is TRBJ2-7, the V gene TRBV11-1, with D possibly TRBD2 on 5 matching bases. The CDR3 runs to 14 residues. Germline V CDR1 and CDR2: SGHAT, FQDESV (reference sequence). Trimming left V 3 bases short and J 2 bases short, with 11 bases between. The DNA for the CDR3 is TGTGCCAGCAGCTTCCAACTAGGGCCCTACGAGCAGTACTTC. Amino acid sequence: CASSFQLGPYEQYF.

This chain connects TRBV27 to TRBJ1-1; 8 nucleotides agree with TRBD1. The junction had 6 bases not matched to a gene; V was cut back by 4 bases and J by 8 bases. The CDR3 loop spans 13 amino acids. The germline gives CDR1 MNHEY, CDR2 SMNVEV (reference sequence). The CDR3 region is CASSSWDRQEAFF. In nucleotides, the CDR3 is TGTGCCAGCAGTTCCTGGGACAGGCAAGAAGCTTTCTTT.

V and J are TRBV6-5 and TRBJ2-1, with 8 bases lining up with TRBD1. Germline lookup yields CDR1 MNHEY and CDR2 SVGAGI. This CDR3 region has 13 residues. Trimming removed 11 bases from V and 5 bases from J; junction bases left unmatched: 8. In DNA form, the CDR3 reads TGTGCCTCTTGCAGGACAGGGAACAATGAGCAGTTCTTC. Translated: CASCRTGNNEQFF.

The rearrangement links TRBV5-6 to TRBJ2-7, with a tentative D call TRBD2 (6 bases). The CDR3 contains 15 residues. V was cut by 2 bases and J by 5 bases, with 17 bases left in between. The V gene's germline CDR1 is SGHDT and CDR2 YYEEEE. The CDR3 DNA reads as TGTGCCAGCAGCTTCAGTCGTCTTGGGGGGAACGAGCAGTACTTC. As protein: CASSFSRLGGNEQYF.

The chain employs TRBV28 and TRBJ2-6, with 8 bases aligning to TRBD1. Trimming took 5 bases from V and 0 from J; bases not matched to a gene: 6. This CDR3 has 17 amino acids. The germline gives CDR1 MDHEN, CDR2 SYDVKM. CDR3 nucleotides: TGTGCCAGCAGTCTCTCGGGACAGGCCTCTGGGGCCAACGTCCTGACTTTC. It translates to CASSLSGQASGANVLTF.